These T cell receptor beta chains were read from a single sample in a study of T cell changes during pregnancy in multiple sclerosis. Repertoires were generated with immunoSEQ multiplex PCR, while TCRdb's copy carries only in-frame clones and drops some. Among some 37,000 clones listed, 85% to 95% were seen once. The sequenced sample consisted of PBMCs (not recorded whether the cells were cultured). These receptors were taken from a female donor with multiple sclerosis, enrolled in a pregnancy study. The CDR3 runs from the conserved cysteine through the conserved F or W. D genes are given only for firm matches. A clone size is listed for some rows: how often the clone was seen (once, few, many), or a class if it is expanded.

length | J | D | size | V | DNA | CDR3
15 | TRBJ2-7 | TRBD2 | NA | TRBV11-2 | TGTGCCAGCAGCCCGATAGGCGGGAGTAGGAACGAGCAGTACTTC | CASSPIGGSRNEQYF
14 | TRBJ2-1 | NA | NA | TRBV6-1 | TGTGCCAGCAGCCCCACGGTGGAGTACAATGAGCAGTTCTTC | CASSPTVEYNEQFF
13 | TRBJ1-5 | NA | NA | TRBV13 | TGTGCCAGCAGCCACCGACCCGATCAGCCCCAGCATTTT | CASSHRPDQPQHF
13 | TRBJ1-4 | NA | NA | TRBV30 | TGTGCCTGGAGTGTTCGGACAATCGAAAAACTGTTTTTT | CAWSVRTIEKLFF
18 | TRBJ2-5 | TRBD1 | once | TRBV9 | TGTGCCAGCAGCTCGCCGACCTCGGGACAGGGGACTCGAAAGACCCAGTACTTC | CASSSPTSGQGTRKTQYF
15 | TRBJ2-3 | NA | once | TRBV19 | TGTGCCAGTAGTACACAAGCGGGTGGCACAGATACGCAGTATTTT | CASSTQAGGTDTQYF
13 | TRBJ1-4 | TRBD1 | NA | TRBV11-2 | TGTGCCAGCAGATACCAGGGGGGTGAAAAACTGTTTTTT | CASRYQGGEKLFF
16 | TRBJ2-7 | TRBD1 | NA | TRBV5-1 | TGCGCCAGCAGCTTGGACCCCGGGACAGGGGATTACGAGCAGTACTTC | CASSLDPGTGDYEQYF
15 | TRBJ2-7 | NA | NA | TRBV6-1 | TGTGCCAGCAGTGAGCCGTGGCACGGATACTACGAGCAGTACTTC | CASSEPWHGYYEQYF
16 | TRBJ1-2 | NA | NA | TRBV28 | TGTGCCAGCAGTTTAGGTGGCCTTAAATGGGACTATGGCTACACCTTC | CASSLGGLKWDYGYTF
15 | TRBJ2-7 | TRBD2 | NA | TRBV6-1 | TGTGCCAGCAGTGAAGGGAGCGGGGCAACCTACGAGCAGTACTTC | CASSEGSGATYEQYF
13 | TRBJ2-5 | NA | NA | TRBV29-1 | TGCAGCGTCGAGGGACAATGGGGAGAGACCCAGTACTTC | CSVEGQWGETQYF
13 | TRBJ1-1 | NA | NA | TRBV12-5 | TGTGCTAGTGGTTTGGGGTCTGGAGAGTACGCTTTCTTT | CASGLGSGEYAFF
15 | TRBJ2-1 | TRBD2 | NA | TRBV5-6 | TGTGCCAGCAGCCCCATCGGGGAGGGTGACAATGAGCAGTTCTTC | CASSPIGEGDNEQFF
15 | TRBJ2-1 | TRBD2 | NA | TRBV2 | TGTGCCAGCAGGAGCTTAGCGGGAATCTACAATGAGCAGTTCTTC | CASRSLAGIYNEQFF
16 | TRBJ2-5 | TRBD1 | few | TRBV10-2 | TGCGCCAGCTCACAGGGGGTCTCCTACTTAGAAGAGACCCAGTACTTC | CASSQGVSYLEETQYF
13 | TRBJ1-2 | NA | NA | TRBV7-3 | TGTGCCAGCAGCTTGGACAGTGGGGGCGGCTACACCTTC | CASSLDSGGGYTF
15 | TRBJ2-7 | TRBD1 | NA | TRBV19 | TGTGCCAGTAGTATAGCGGGACAGAGCTCCTACGAGCAGTACTTC | CASSIAGQSSYEQYF
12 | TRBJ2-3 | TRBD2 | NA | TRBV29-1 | TGCAGCACCAGCGGGGGTTCTGATACGCAGTATTTT | CSTSGGSDTQYF
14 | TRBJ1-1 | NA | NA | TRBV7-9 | TGTGCCAGCAGCTTAGATCCGGGGGATCCCCCAGCTTTCTTT | CASSLDPGDPPAFF
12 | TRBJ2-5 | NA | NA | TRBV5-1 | TGCGCCAGCAGCTTGGATGGGCAGACCCAGTACTTC | CASSLDGQTQYF
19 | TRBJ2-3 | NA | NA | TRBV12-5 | TGTGCTAGTGGTTTGCCTCCCGGCAGGAGATTGAGATCAAGTGGTACGCAGTATTTT | CASGLPPGRRLRSSGTQYF
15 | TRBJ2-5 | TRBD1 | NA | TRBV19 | TGTGCCAGTAGTACTTTACAGGGGGTAAGGGAGACCCAGTACTTC | CASSTLQGVRETQYF
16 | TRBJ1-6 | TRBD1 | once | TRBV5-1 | TGCGCCAGCAGCATACTAGGACAGGGCGTTGGCTCACCCCTCCACTTT | CASSILGQGVGSPLHF
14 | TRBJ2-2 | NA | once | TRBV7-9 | TGTGCCAGCAGCTTAGTGGCGGGGCCCGGGGAGCTGTTTTTT | CASSLVAGPGELFF
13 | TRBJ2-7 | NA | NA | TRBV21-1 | TGTGCCAGCAAGGGGCTCACAGCGTACGAGCAGTACTTC | CASKGLTAYEQYF
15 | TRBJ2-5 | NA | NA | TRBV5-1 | TGCGCCAGCAGCCAAGAGGACAAGTACCAAGAGACCCAGTACTTC | CASSQEDKYQETQYF
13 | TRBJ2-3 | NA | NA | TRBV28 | TGTGCCAGCAGCCTAACTAGTTTCGATACGCAGTATTTT | CASSLTSFDTQYF
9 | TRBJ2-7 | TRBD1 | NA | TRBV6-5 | TGTGCCAGCAGTTCGGACAGGCCCTTC | CASSSDRPF
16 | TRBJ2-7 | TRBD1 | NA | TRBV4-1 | TGCGCCAGCAGCCAAGAGGTCATGCCAGGGGGCTACGAGCAGTACTTC | CASSQEVMPGGYEQYF
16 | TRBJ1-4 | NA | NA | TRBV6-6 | TGTGCCAGCAGTGGCGAGGGGACGACAACTAATGAAAAACTGTTTTTT | CASSGEGTTTNEKLFF
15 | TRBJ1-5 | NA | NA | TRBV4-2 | TGTGCCAGCAGCCAGCGGGTGGGGGGCAATCAGCCCCAGCATTTT | CASSQRVGGNQPQHF
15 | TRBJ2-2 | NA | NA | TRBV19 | TGTGCCAGTAGTTTTGGACGCACGAACACCGGGGAGCTGTTTTTT | CASSFGRTNTGELFF
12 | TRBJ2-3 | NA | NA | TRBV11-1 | TGTGCCAGCAGCTTAAGGGTGGATACGCAGTATTTT | CASSLRVDTQYF
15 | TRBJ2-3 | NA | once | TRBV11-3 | TGTGCCAGCAGCTTTTTAACCGGGGGTGGCGATACGCAGTATTTT | CASSFLTGGGDTQYF
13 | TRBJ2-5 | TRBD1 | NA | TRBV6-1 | TGTGCCAGCAGTCAGGGACAGCAAGAGACCCAGTACTTC | CASSQGQQETQYF
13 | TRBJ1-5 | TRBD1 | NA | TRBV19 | TGTGCCAGCCATGGGACAGGAAGTCAGCCCCAGCATTTT | CASHGTGSQPQHF
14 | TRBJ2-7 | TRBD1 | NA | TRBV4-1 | TGCGCCAGCAGCCAATTGACAGGGACCTACGAGCAGTACTTC | CASSQLTGTYEQYF
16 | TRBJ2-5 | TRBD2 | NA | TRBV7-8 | TGTGCCAGCAGCCACGAGCGGGAGCGGGACCAAGAGACCCAGTACTTC | CASSHERERDQETQYF
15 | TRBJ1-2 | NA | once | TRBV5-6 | TGTGCCAGCAGTACCGCCGGTGACATGAACTATGGCTACACCTTC | CASSTAGDMNYGYTF
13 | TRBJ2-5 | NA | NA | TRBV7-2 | TGTGCCAGCGGAACTCGCCCGGTCGGGACCCAGTACTTC | CASGTRPVGTQYF
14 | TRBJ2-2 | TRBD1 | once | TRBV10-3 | TGTGCCACCCGGGGACAGGGGAGTATCGGGGAGCTGTTTTTT | CATRGQGSIGELFF
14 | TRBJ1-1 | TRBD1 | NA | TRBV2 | TGTGCCAGCAGTACAGAGGGGGCGCAGGTTACAGCTTTCTTT | CASSTEGAQVTAFF
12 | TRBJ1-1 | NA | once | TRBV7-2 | TGTGCCAGCAGCTTCGCTGGGCGGTTGGCTTTCTTT | CASSFAGRLAFF
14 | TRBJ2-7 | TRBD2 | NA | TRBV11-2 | TGTGCCAGCAGCTTAGGAGCGGGAGGTCGCGAGCAGTACTTC | CASSLGAGGREQYF
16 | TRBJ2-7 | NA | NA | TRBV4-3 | TGCGCCAGCAGCCAAGATTCATTTTTAAATTCCTACGAGCAGTACTTC | CASSQDSFLNSYEQYF
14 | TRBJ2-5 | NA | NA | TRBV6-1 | TGTGCCAGCATCCGAGATAAACTCCAAGAGACCCAGTACTTC | CASIRDKLQETQYF
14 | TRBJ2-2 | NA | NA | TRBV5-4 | TGTGCCAGCAGGGCGGACAAAGGGGGTTCGAAGCTGTTTTTT | CASRADKGGSKLFF